This T cell receptor (beta chain) was captured in a study of blood T cells in healthy people across ages. General study findings and limits: More naive CD4+ cells and higher diversity were found in long-lived than in aged donors. Expanded clonotype shifts may have been confounded, as the donors had an unknown CMV status. In older individuals, TCR beta diversity per million T cells was lower, falling roughly linearly with age.

The use of a sample-barcoded 5' primer and a J-beta primer mix characterized a second PCR of roughly 7 to 12 cycles. One entry per CDR3 protein, called by TCRdb with MiXCR from the 5' RACE reads. The sample contains roughly 800,000 distinct CDR3 sequences, about 37% of which appear only once. This clonotype was recorded a few times. Its antigen is not known. The CDR3 is 17 amino acids. Germline trimming cut 5 bases from V and 0 bases from J; bases unmatched to any gene: 10. PBMCs, at least 7 million per sample, were isolated. V is TRBV12-3 or TRBV12-4 and J is TRBJ1-5; 7 bases are shared with TRBD1. This receptor was taken from a man younger than 35 in good health. Sequencing input: blood. CDR3 sequence reads: CASSRFGTAYSNQPQHF. CDR3 nucleotide sequence: TGTGCCAGCAGTCGATTCGGGACAGCCTATAGCAATCAGCCCCAGCATTTT.